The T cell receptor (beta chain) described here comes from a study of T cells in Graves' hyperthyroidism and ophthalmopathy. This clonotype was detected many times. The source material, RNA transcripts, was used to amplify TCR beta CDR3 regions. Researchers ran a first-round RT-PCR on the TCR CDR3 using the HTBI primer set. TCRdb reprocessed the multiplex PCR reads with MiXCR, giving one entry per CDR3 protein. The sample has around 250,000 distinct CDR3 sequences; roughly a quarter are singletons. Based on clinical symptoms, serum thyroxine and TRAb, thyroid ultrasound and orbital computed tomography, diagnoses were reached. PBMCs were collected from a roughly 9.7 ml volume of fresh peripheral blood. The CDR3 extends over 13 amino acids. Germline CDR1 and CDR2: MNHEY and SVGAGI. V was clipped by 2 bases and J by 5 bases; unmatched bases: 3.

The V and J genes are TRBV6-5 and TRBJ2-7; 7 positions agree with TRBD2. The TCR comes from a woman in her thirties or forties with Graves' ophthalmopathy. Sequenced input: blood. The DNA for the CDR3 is TGTGCCAGCAGTTACCGTCTAGCGGACGAGCAGTACTTC. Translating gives CASSYRLADEQYF.